One TCR beta chain is described in this entry. As yet, its antigen is unknown. Cells of the mixed lymphocyte reaction were cocultured at 37 degrees C for about six days. The data belong to a study of siplizumab effects on memory and regulatory T cells. Study details: Either no drug or siplizumab at about 1 ug/mL was used in mixed lymphocyte reactions that were paired.

This CDR3 contains 16 residues. V lost 0 bases and J lost 0, with 9 bases in between. CDR1 and CDR2 (germline): MNHNY, SVGAGI (reference sequence). Only in-frame clones appear in the TCRdb table, and some are missing; sequencing was by immunoSEQ multiplex PCR. The repertoire holds 20,000 or so clones, 44% seen once, with about 5.7% in the top ten. The study, taken as a whole, reports: Naive or memory phenotype assignment was not possible for roughly 75-97% of proliferating CD4+ or CD8+ clones.

The sequence was obtained from a human donor in good health; the cells came from an allogeneic mixed lymphocyte reaction. Some clones in this sample may be carry-over from other donors' samples. The V and J genes are TRBV6-6 and TRBJ1-5; D remains ambiguous. The material sequenced was CFSE-low (dividing) CD4+ T cells sorted from an allogeneic mixed lymphocyte reaction. For the CDR3, the DNA is TGTGCCAGCAGTTACTCGAGGGTTTATAGCAATCAGCCCCAGCATTTT. Translated: CASSYSRVYSNQPQHF.